This T cell receptor (beta chain) was identified during a study of OX40 agonist ivuxolimab in advanced cancers. On this clone itself: Its target is not known.

A history of autoimmune disease or systemic immunosuppression excluded patients. CDR1 SGHTA and CDR2 FQGNSA come from the germline V gene. The CDR3 sequence is 14 residues long. Between the trimmed V and J ends, which lost 6 bases and 4 bases, there was a span of 13 bases. Method: immunoSEQ multiplex PCR; TCRdb's copy keeps in-frame clones and lacks some. The table includes tens of thousands of clones, about 88% detected once. Overall study results and limits: There were, on average, more expanded clones in CD8+ T cells than in CD4+.

Sequenced here: CD4+ or CD8+ T cells sorted from blood, sampled in a trial of the OX40 agonist ivuxolimab. The TCR was taken from an adult with an advanced solid tumor such as melanoma, head and neck, liver or kidney cancer. This chain links TRBV7-2 with TRBJ2-1; possibly TRBD2 for D (7 bases). The DNA for the CDR3 is TGTGCCAGCAGAGGGGGGGGCAATTACAATGAGCAGTTCTTC. This translates into CASRGGGNYNEQFF.